The present T cell receptor (beta chain) was sequenced within a study of blood T cell repertoires in COVID-19. Study context: COVID-19 samples from acute and convalescent phases originated in the United States, Italy and Spain. Nucleic acid was either cDNA or gDNA, and it came from T cells, B-cell-depleted T cells, or PBMCs.

The authors' processing: Amplification with reference gene primers provided the estimates of nucleated cell counts. The table came from immunoSEQ multiplex PCR; TCRdb's copy has only in-frame clones and leaves some out. The V and J calls and clone size come from that table; D and trimming were worked out from the DNA. The sample consists of approximately 85,000 clones, 86% of them appearing once. Trimming cost V 7 bases and J 0 bases, with 10 bases left between them. The CDR3 has 15 amino acids. Germline V lookup: CDR1 MNHEY, CDR2 SMNVEV (reference sequence). The receptor was isolated from a man in his fifties with active or convalescent COVID-19. Input material: peripheral blood. The chain is built from TRBV27 and TRBJ2-6; no reliable D call. DNA of the CDR3: TGTGCCAGCAAATTGCTAGGCTCTGGGGCCAACGTCCTGACTTTC. Translating gives CASKLLGSGANVLTF.